This TCR beta chain was sequenced in a study of cytomegalovirus exposure and HLA in healthy donors. Clones were sequenced by immunoSEQ multiplex PCR, and TCRdb holds only the in-frame ones, with some missing. The top ten clones hold about 2.1% of a sample with 70,000 to 85,000 clones, roughly 92% of them seen once. Germline V gene sequence: CDR1 SGHAT, CDR2 FQNNGV. V shed 4 bases and J shed 6 bases, with 12 bases lying between them. The CDR3 length is 14 residues. Material for sequencing was PBMCs. The chain employs TRBV11-2 and TRBJ1-4; no definite D call. The receptor's source is a woman aged 18-30 years in good health and CMV-seropositive. The CDR3 coding sequence is TGTGCCAGCAGCTGGATATCGGAGGATGAAAAACTGTTTTTT. Residues: CASSWISEDEKLFF. Using reference TRBV11-2 and TRBJ1-4 for the parts outside the CDR3, the full variable domain is EAGVAQSPRYKIIEKRQSVAFWCNPISGHATLYWYQQILGQGPKLLIQFQNNGVVDDSQLPKDRFSAERLKGVDSTLKIQPAKLEDSAVYLCASSWISEDEKLFFGSGTQLSVL.